This TCR beta chain originates from a study of Ad26.COV2.S vaccination and SARS-CoV-2 variants. Repertoires were generated with immunoSEQ multiplex PCR, while TCRdb's copy carries only in-frame clones and drops some. This table has under 300,000 clones, around nine tenths appearing once. Treatment meaning: over 15 received Ad26.COV2.S at low or high dose, single or two shots; 5 received placebo; per-sample allocation not given. The study sampled participants on day 63 after the first vaccine or placebo injection. The donor was a Boston adult aged 18-55 years. Vaccine was an Ad26 vector expressing Wuhan-strain SARS-CoV-2 spike. The V and J ends lost 5 bases and 8 bases, in that order; junction bases with no gene match: 9. Germline lookup yields CDR1 SEHNR and CDR2 FQNEAQ (reference sequence). There are 15 residues in the CDR3.

This receptor was taken from a person between 18 and 65 years old who received the Ad26.COV2.S COVID-19 vaccine or a placebo. V usage is TRBV7-9 and J usage is TRBJ1-4; TRBD1 aligns across 9 bases. The input for sequencing was peripheral blood, taken in a trial of Ad26.COV2.S vaccine versus placebo. CDR3 loop: CASSHNRGLREKLFF. The CDR3 DNA follows: TGTGCCAGCAGCCATAACAGGGGGCTGAGAGAAAAACTGTTTTTT.